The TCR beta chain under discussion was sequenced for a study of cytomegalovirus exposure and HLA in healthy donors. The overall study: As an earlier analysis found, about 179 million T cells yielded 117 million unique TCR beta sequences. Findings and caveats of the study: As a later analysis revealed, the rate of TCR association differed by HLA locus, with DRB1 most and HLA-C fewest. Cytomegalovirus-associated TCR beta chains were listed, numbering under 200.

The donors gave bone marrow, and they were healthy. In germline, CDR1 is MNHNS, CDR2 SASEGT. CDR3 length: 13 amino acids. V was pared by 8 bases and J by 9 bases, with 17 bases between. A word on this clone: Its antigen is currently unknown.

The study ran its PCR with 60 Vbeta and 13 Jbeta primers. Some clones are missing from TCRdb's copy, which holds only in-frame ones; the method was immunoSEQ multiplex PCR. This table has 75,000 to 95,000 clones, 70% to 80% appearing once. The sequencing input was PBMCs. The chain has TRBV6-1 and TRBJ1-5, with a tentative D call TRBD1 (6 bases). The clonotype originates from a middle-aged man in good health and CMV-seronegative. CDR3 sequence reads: CASSRDTGAPQHF. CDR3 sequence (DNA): TGTGCCAGCTCACGGGACACCGGGGCGCCCCAGCATTTT.